The sequence of this T cell receptor beta chain was determined in a study of OX40 agonist ivuxolimab in advanced cancers. Study-level background: Dose-escalation cases comprised hepatocellular carcinoma, melanoma, renal cell or head and neck cancer. Partial responses were seen in three patients, one with hepatocellular carcinoma and two with cutaneous melanoma.

Between the trimmed V and J ends, which lost 2 bases and 4 bases, there was a span of 2 bases. The CDR3 has 12 amino acids. The germline V gene encodes CDR1 MDHEN and CDR2 SYDVKM. Overall study findings and caveats: Partial responders receiving 0.1-3.0 mg/kg showed among the lowest clonal expansion.

Repertoires were generated with immunoSEQ multiplex PCR, while TCRdb's copy carries only in-frame clones and drops some. The sample shows about 93,000 clones, roughly 90% of them seen only once. It was autoimmune disease history or systemic immunosuppression that excluded patients. This clone has just one count. The antigen is undetermined. The material was CD4+ or CD8+ T cells sorted from blood, obtained in a trial of the OX40 agonist ivuxolimab. The TCR sequence derives from an adult with an advanced solid tumor such as melanoma, head and neck, liver or kidney cancer. V usage is TRBV28 and J usage is TRBJ2-2; D is undetermined. The CDR3 DNA is TGTGCCAGCAGTTTAATCACCGGGGAGCTGTTTTTT. This translates into CASSLITGELFF.